The clone carrying this TCR beta chain has a handful of counts. Antigen unknown. Amplification used 60 Vbeta primers and 13 Jbeta primers. Sequencing was performed with immunoSEQ multiplex PCR; in TCRdb, only in-frame clones are kept and a portion is missing. The table shows roughly 250,000 clones, with roughly 86% occurring only once. These data are taken from a study of cytomegalovirus exposure and HLA in healthy donors. The germline CDR1 and CDR2 sequences are LNHNV and YYDKDF (reference sequence). Trimming at V came to 5 bases and at J to 9 bases, leaving 10 bases not matched to a gene. This CDR3 is built from 16 residues. Study-level points and caveats: It was assumed in the presence/absence analyses that sequencing depth was roughly uniform across donors.

The TCR sequence derives from a woman aged 40-49 years in good health and CMV-seropositive. Sequencing was carried out using PBMCs. The chain couples TRBV15 to TRBJ1-6, with TRBD1 matching over 10 bases. The CDR3 coding sequence is TGTGCCACCAGCCGTGAGGGTGGGACAGGGGTTTCACCCCTCCACTTT. Translation gives CATSREGGTGVSPLHF. Together with reference TRBV15 and TRBJ1-6, the CDR3 gives the full variable domain: DAMVIQNPRYQVTQFGKPVTLSCSQTLNHNVMYWYQQKSSQAPKLLFHYYDKDFNNEADTPDNFQSRRPNTSFCFLDIRSPGLGDTAMYLCATSREGGTGVSPLHFGNGTRLTVT.